This paragraph covers one T cell receptor beta chain sequence. Its cognate antigen is unknown. Extracted from the samples, RNA was reverse transcribed into cDNA to serve as the sequencing template. Sequencing was performed with immunoSEQ multiplex PCR; in TCRdb, only in-frame clones are kept and a portion is missing. The sample records about 130,000 clones, around 50% being singletons. This specimen belongs to a study of CD8+ T cells in alopecia areata. Study background: Treatment of the treated patients consisted of oral tofacitinib, 5 to 10 mg twice daily. Tofacitinib therapy took 6 to 18 months; 6 months off drug came after. Study conclusions and caveats: Lesional scalp exceeded normal scalp in clonality, especially in alopecia totalis/universalis.

CDR1 GTSNPN and CDR2 SVGIG come from the germline V gene (reference sequence). The V segment lost 0 bases and the J segment 10 bases; nucleotides outside the gene matches: 3. The CDR3 has 11 amino acids. This receptor was identified in a human donor with alopecia areata. Material: CD4+ T cells sorted from blood, obtained at week 0. This sequence joins TRBV30 and TRBJ2-7; 7 bases map to TRBD2. Here the CDR3 DNA reads TGTGCCTGGAGTGTAAGCGGGATTCAGTACTTC. This codes for CAWSVSGIQYF.